These T cell receptor beta chains were read from a single sample in a study of human T cells and chemical hapten exposure. MiXCR was run by TCRdb on the RACE reads, yielding one entry per CDR3 protein. In the table there are under 200,000 distinct CDR3 sequences, approximately 31% of which are singletons. The sequences come from whole blood, collected in connection with sensitization to the hapten diphenylcyclopropenone (DPC). The receptor source for this set is a woman aged 25 to 39 with alopecia areata. Some clones in this sample may be carry-over from other donors' samples. The CDR3 runs from the conserved cysteine through the conserved F or W.

CDR3 length	V gene	J gene	CDR3 protein
13	TRBV4-3	TRBJ1-1	CASSQVRTTEAFF
15	TRBV3-1	TRBJ2-7	CASSPSGTSYSEQYF
17	TRBV10-3	TRBJ2-5	CAATPGAGRGAQETQYF
13	TRBV4-3	TRBJ2-7	CASSQAISYEQYF
14	TRBV20-1	TRBJ1-5	CSAPGQGVDQPQHF
13	TRBV19	TRBJ2-3	CASRGRTTDTQYF
14	TRBV18	TRBJ2-4	CASSPWTEKNIQYF
15	TRBV15	TRBJ1-2	CATSRAAGANYGYTF
14	TRBV27	TRBJ1-2	CASSSRGSNYGYTF
16	TRBV5-1	TRBJ2-7	CASSLDPGQGFYEQYF
11	TRBV7-9	TRBJ1-2	CASSSDRLYTF
13	TRBV10-3	TRBJ2-3	CAISPESVDTQYF
15	TRBV11-2	TRBJ2-3	CASSLPGGSFDTQYF
14	TRBV6-5	TRBJ1-5	CASRQGAWNQPQHF
13	TRBV20-1	TRBJ2-1	CSAAPTSANEQFF
14	TRBV6-5	TRBJ2-4	CASSYGLGTNIQYF
19	TRBV23-1	TRBJ1-5	CASSQSGIMGRDSNQPQHF
14	TRBV9	TRBJ2-7	CASSVDPGANEQYF
16	TRBV3-1	TRBJ2-1	CASSQDITSGRDEQFF
15	TRBV12-3/TRBV12-4	TRBJ1-6	CASSSQTGILSPLHF
13	TRBV29-1	TRBJ1-2	CSANRRQGDGYTF
15	TRBV29-1	TRBJ1-5	CSVAISTGNNQPQHF
15	TRBV24-1	TRBJ2-1	CATVSGQGSYNEQFF
15	TRBV24-1	TRBJ2-1	CATSDNRDRYNEQFF
19	TRBV7-8	TRBJ2-3	CASSLGSQAGGQWADTQYF
14	TRBV27	TRBJ2-3	CASNLQGESDTQYF
13	TRBV14	TRBJ1-5	CASSQSVAQPQHF
15	TRBV6-2/TRBV6-3	TRBJ2-7	CASSYSTGGANEQYF
13	TRBV9	TRBJ1-5	CASSWTGDQPQHF
14	TRBV11-2	TRBJ2-2	CASSLIGVTGELFF
13	TRBV4-2	TRBJ1-4	CASSQGKVEKLFF
13	TRBV12-5	TRBJ2-2	CATRPPTAGELFF
14	TRBV29-1	TRBJ2-1	CSVAKLAINNEQFF
17	TRBV4-1	TRBJ2-5	CASSQERSGDGWETQYF
13	TRBV7-9	TRBJ1-1	CASNPNIGTEAFF
15	TRBV20-1	TRBJ2-1	CSALTTSGSYNEQFF
16	TRBV5-1	TRBJ2-1	CASSLAPVGIYNEQFF
12	TRBV28	TRBJ2-2	CATGEGPGELFF
14	TRBV3-1	TRBJ1-5	CASSLGETHQPQHF
18	TRBV7-2	TRBJ2-3	CASSLWTSGPEGADTQYF
14	TRBV12-3/TRBV12-4	TRBJ2-2	CASSPGLNTGELFF
16	TRBV11-2	TRBJ2-2	CASSSRANSGTRELFF
15	TRBV6-5	TRBJ2-7	CASSYSGGQPYEQYF
14	TRBV29-1	TRBJ1-2	CSVVRGQGDYGYTF
18	TRBV11-2	TRBJ2-2	CASSSGSLLAGDLRELFF
13	TRBV11-2	TRBJ1-2	CASSLDPVYGYTF
14	TRBV4-3	TRBJ1-2	CASSQDIGFGGYTF
14	TRBV29-1	TRBJ2-7	CSVPLAGTSGREHF
12	TRBV6-2/TRBV6-3	TRBJ2-1	CASRRGGNEQFF
11	TRBV29-1	TRBJ2-1	CSVGVSDEQFF